This T cell receptor (beta chain) was obtained from a study of blood T cell repertoires in COVID-19. About the research overall: Spain, Italy and the United States supplied samples that represented acute and convalescent COVID-19. Nucleic acid was either cDNA or gDNA, and it came from T cells, B-cell-depleted T cells, or PBMCs.

The CDR3 is made up of 14 amino acids. Germline V CDR1 and CDR2: MNHEY, SMNVEV (reference sequence). V lost 2 bases, J lost 3 bases, and 10 bases lay in between. Under the authors' procedure: The assay estimated nucleated cells by amplifying reference gene primers. Generated by immunoSEQ multiplex PCR, the TCRdb table keeps only in-frame clones and is missing some. The D gene and trimming were derived from the DNA, and the V and J assignments and clone size from that table. Of about 240,000 clones in the sample, 85% to 90% were seen once. This chain joins TRBV27 and TRBJ1-1; D is unclear. The clonotype originates from a man aged 60 to 75 with acute or convalescent COVID-19. The sequencing input was peripheral blood. Here the CDR3 reads CASSLQGRDTEAFF. The DNA of the CDR3 is TGTGCCAGCAGTTTACAAGGGAGAGACACTGAAGCTTTCTTT.